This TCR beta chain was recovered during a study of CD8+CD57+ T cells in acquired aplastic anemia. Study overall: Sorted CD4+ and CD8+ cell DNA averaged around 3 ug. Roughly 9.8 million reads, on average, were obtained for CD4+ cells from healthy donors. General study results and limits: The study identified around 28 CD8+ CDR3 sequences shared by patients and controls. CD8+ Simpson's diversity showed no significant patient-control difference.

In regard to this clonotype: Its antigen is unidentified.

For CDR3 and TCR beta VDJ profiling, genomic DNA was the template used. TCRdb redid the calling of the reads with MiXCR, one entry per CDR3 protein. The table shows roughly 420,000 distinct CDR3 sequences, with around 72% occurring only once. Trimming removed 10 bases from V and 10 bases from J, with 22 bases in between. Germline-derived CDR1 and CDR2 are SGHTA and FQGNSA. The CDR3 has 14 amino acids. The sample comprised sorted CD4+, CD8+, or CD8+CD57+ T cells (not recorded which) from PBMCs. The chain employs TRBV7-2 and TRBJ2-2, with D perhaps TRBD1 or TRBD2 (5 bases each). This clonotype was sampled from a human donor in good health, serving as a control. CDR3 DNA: TGTGCCACCAGACGGGATAGGGGCAGCGAGGAGCTGTTTTTT. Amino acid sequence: CATRRDRGSEELFF.